The 31 T cell receptor beta chains in this list originate from one sample, sequenced in a study of blood T cell repertoires in COVID-19. Measured with immunoSEQ multiplex PCR; TCRdb has only the in-frame clones, and not every one. The data contain about 430,000 clones, over 75% of them singletons. Sequenced input: PBMCs or T cells enriched from blood (not recorded which). These receptors were obtained from a woman aged 25 to 39 with acute COVID-19.

This sequence joins TRBV7-2 and TRBJ1-1, with no clear D. CDR3 length: 16 residues. The V gene's germline CDR1 is SGHTA and CDR2 FQGNSA. The V and J ends lost 4 bases and 4 bases respectively, with 19 bases between them. The CDR3 DNA reads as TGTGCCAGCAGCTCCCCGAGGAAGGGAGGAATCACTGAAGCTTTCTTT. This encodes CASSSPRKGGITEAFF. The full variable domain, completed using reference TRBV7-2 and TRBJ1-1, is GAGVSQSPSNKVTEKGKDVELRCDPISGHTALYWYRQSLGQGLEFLIYFQGNSAPDKSGLPSDRFSAERTGGSVSTLTIQRTQQEDSAVYLCASSSPRKGGITEAFFGQGTRLTVV.

This clone was seen only once. The chain carries TRBV7-3 and TRBJ1-2; 11 nucleotides match TRBD1. This CDR3 comprises 16 residues. After removal of 5 bases from V and 6 bases from J, the junction contained 11 bases not matched to a gene. Germline-derived CDR1 and CDR2 are SGHTA and FQGTGA. CDR3 region: CASSPNPGTGGDGYTF. The DNA for the CDR3 is TGTGCCAGCAGCCCCAATCCCGGGACAGGGGGAGATGGCTACACCTTC.

The rearrangement links TRBV5-5 to TRBJ2-2; 9 nucleotides match TRBD2. The CDR3 consists of 16 residues. The V gene's germline CDR1 is SGHKS and CDR2 YYEKEE (reference sequence). V gave up 2 bases and J gave up 6 bases; unmatched junction bases: 8. This CDR3 reads CASSFDGTSKPGELFF. CDR3 nucleotides: TGTGCCAGCAGCTTCGACGGGACTAGCAAACCCGGGGAGCTGTTTTTT.

This sequence joins TRBV7-2 and TRBJ2-1, with a weak D call TRBD2 (5 bases). V was cut by 5 bases and J by 8 bases, with 16 bases left in between. Germline lookup yields CDR1 SGHTA and CDR2 FQGNSA. The CDR3 loop spans 14 amino acids. This chain's CDR3 is CASSPWTGRDEQFF. In DNA form, the CDR3 reads TGTGCCAGCAGCCCGTGGACTGGTAGGGATGAGCAGTTCTTC.

The chain uses TRBV6-2 or TRBV6-3 and TRBJ1-1, with TRBD1 matching over 8 bases. J gave up 0 bases and V 4 bases, and 4 bases lay outside the gene matches. In germline, CDR1 is MNHEY, CDR2 SVGEGT. This CDR3 spans 15 amino acids. CDR3 in DNA: TGTGCCAGCAGTTCGCAGGGACAGGTGAACACTGAAGCTTTCTTT. Amino acids: CASSSQGQVNTEAFF.

In nucleotides, the CDR3 is TGTGCCAGCAGTTATTACGGGACAGCTACTAACTATGGCTACACCTTC. This gives the protein CASSYYGTATNYGYTF. The chain recombines TRBV6-5 with TRBJ1-2; 7 nucleotides match TRBD1. After removal of 3 bases from V and 0 bases from J, the junction contained 7 bases not matched to a gene. The CDR3 loop spans 16 amino acids. Germline V gene lookup returns CDR1 MNHEY and CDR2 SVGAGI.

This clone was seen once. The chain uses TRBV6-1 and TRBJ2-7; the D gene is possibly TRBD1 (5 bases). Trimming left V 2 bases short and J 5 bases short, with 13 bases between. The germline gives CDR1 MNHNS, CDR2 SASEGT. This CDR3 comprises 14 residues. CDR3 loop: CASSEWQGGNEQYF. In nucleotides, the CDR3 is TGTGCCAGCAGTGAATGGCAGGGCGGCAACGAGCAGTACTTC.

In this sample, this clone turned up once. The CDR3 region has the DNA TGCGCCAGCAGCTCCCATGACAGGACCTCCTACTACGAGCAGTACTTC. Amino acid sequence: CASSSHDRTSYYEQYF. The chain joins TRBV5-1 to TRBJ2-7; D is perhaps TRBD1 (6 bases). This CDR3 contains 16 residues. In germline, CDR1 is SGHRS, CDR2 YFSETQ. Trimming took off 3 bases at V and 3 bases at J, with 19 bases between the two ends.

This rearrangement joins TRBV18 to TRBJ1-4; 7 nucleotides agree with TRBD1. Germline trimming cut 3 bases from V and 3 bases from J; bases unmatched to any gene: 10. CDR1 is KGHSH, CDR2 LQKENI, per germline. The CDR3 covers 17 residues. This CDR3 is CASSPPRAGGSNEKLFF. DNA of the CDR3: TGTGCCAGCTCACCCCCACGAGCAGGGGGTTCTAATGAAAAACTGTTTTTT. Using reference TRBV18 and TRBJ1-4 for the parts outside the CDR3, the full variable domain is NAGVMQNPRHLVRRRGQEARLRCSPMKGHSHVYWYRQLPEEGLKFMVYLQKENIIDESGMPKERFSAEFPKEGPSILRIQQVVRGDSAAYFCASSPPRAGGSNEKLFFGSGTQLSVL.

This chain joins TRBV30 and TRBJ2-7; 9 nucleotides match TRBD1. The J segment lost 4 bases and the V segment lost 3 bases, leaving 13 bases of the junction unmatched. This CDR3 comprises 16 residues. CDR1 GTSNPN and CDR2 SVGIG come from the germline V gene (reference sequence). Written as DNA, the CDR3 is TGTGCCTGGAGACGGGGCCGGACAGGGGCATATTACGAGCAGTACTTC. The encoded protein is CAWRRGRTGAYYEQYF.

The chain carries TRBV10-2 and TRBJ1-4; D remains unclear. Germline V gene data show CDR1 as WSHSY and CDR2 as SAAADI. The V and J ends lost 6 bases and 0 bases respectively, with 11 bases between them. The CDR3 covers 15 residues. Here the CDR3 DNA reads TGCGCCAGCAGGGCTGCCGGGTCAACTAATGAAAAACTGTTTTTT. It codes for CASRAAGSTNEKLFF.

This chain connects TRBV10-3 to TRBJ2-3; 10 bases align to TRBD2. There are 14 residues in the CDR3. V dropped 10 bases and J dropped 0; count of bases not matched to a gene: 4. CDR1 and CDR2 (germline): ENHRY, SYGVKD. The CDR3 DNA follows: TGTGCCACCTTAGCGGGGGGAAGCACAGATACGCAGTATTTT. Translated: CATLAGGSTDTQYF.

This clone was seen once. The chain is built from TRBV5-1 and TRBJ2-5, with 9 bases fitting TRBD2. V lost 6 bases, J lost 5 bases, and 14 bases stayed unmatched. This CDR3 spans 16 amino acids. CDR1 is SGHRS and CDR2 is YFSETQ in the germline V gene. CDR3 nucleotide sequence: TGCGCCAGCAAAGTGGTAGCGGGGGATCCCACGGAGACCCAGTACTTC. It codes for CASKVVAGDPTETQYF.

CDR3 coding DNA: TGTGCCAGCAGCTTTGGGGCAGGGTTTTCCTATAATTCACCCCTCCACTTT. The encoded protein is CASSFGAGFSYNSPLHF. The J gene is TRBJ1-6, the V gene TRBV5-6, with D maybe TRBD1 (5 bases). This CDR3 is built from 17 residues. Looked up from germline, CDR1 is SGHDT and CDR2 is YYEEEE. V lost 2 bases and J 1 base, leaving 13 bases between the germline ends. Full variable domain (missing parts from reference TRBV5-6 and TRBJ1-6): DAGVTQSPTHLIKTRGQQVTLRCSPKSGHDTVSWYQQALGQGPQFIFQYYEEEERQRGNFPDRFSGHQFPNYSSELNVNALLLGDSALYLCASSFGAGFSYNSPLHFGNGTRLTVT.

The chain has TRBV5-6 and TRBJ1-2; D not resolved. Germline V gene sequence: CDR1 SGHDT, CDR2 YYEEEE. This CDR3 has 12 amino acids. V lost 1 base and J 11 bases, leaving 12 bases between the germline ends. The CDR3 bases are TGTGCCAGCAGCTTGTATACAGTAACTTACACCTTC. Encoded protein: CASSLYTVTYTF.

This rearrangement joins TRBV19 to TRBJ1-2; D is possibly TRBD1 (5 bases). The CDR3 is 13 residues long. V was shortened by 5 bases and J by 4 bases, with 11 bases between the two germline ends. Per the germline V gene, CDR1 is LNHDA and CDR2 is SQIVND (reference sequence). DNA for the CDR3: TGTGCCAGTAGTTTCCGGGGGGTCTATGGCTACACCTTC. This encodes CASSFRGVYGYTF.

A few counts support this clone. J is TRBJ1-5 and V is TRBV19; 7 bases map to TRBD1. The CDR3 contains 14 residues. V dropped 6 bases and J dropped 2; count of bases not matched to a gene: 4. Germline loops: CDR1 LNHDA, CDR2 SQIVND (reference sequence). The CDR3: CASSSQGGNQPQHF. The CDR3 bases are TGTGCCAGTAGCTCCCAGGGGGGCAATCAGCCCCAGCATTTT. Together with reference TRBV19 and TRBJ1-5, the CDR3 gives the full variable domain: DGGITQSPKYLFRKEGQNVTLSCEQNLNHDAMYWYRQDPGQGLRLIYYSQIVNDFQKGDIAEGYSVSREKKESFPLTVTSAQKNPTAFYLCASSSQGGNQPQHFGDGTRLSIL.

The gene calls are TRBV5-1 and TRBJ1-4, with a possible D match to TRBD1 (5 bases). Germline V gene data show CDR1 as SGHRS and CDR2 as YFSETQ. V was shortened by 1 base and J by 3 bases, with 7 bases between the two germline ends. CDR3 length equals 14 residues. The CDR3 nucleotides are TGCGCCAGCAGCTTGTGGGGCTCTAATGAAAAACTGTTTTTT. This gives the protein CASSLWGSNEKLFF.

The chain has TRBV9 and TRBJ1-1, with 11 bases aligning to TRBD1. V shed 4 bases, J shed 2 bases, and the junction held 13 bases outside the gene matches. Germline lookup yields CDR1 SGDLS and CDR2 YYNGEE. There are 18 residues in the CDR3. CDR3 bases: TGTGCCAGCAGCCCCCAAGCCGGGACAGGGGGAAGTAACACTGAAGCTTTCTTT. Protein: CASSPQAGTGGSNTEAFF.

The chain uses TRBV7-9 and TRBJ1-1; D uncertain. V gave up 2 bases and J gave up 1 base, with 8 bases separating them. This CDR3 has 14 amino acids. Germline V CDR1 and CDR2: SEHNR, FQNEAQ (reference sequence). The CDR3 reads CASSLSPGNTEAFF. CDR3 sequence (DNA): TGTGCCAGCAGCTTAAGCCCAGGGAACACTGAAGCTTTCTTT.

The chain couples TRBV7-3 to TRBJ2-3, with D perhaps matching TRBD1 (6 bases). V gave up 5 bases and J gave up 6 bases, with 15 bases separating them. Germline-derived CDR1 and CDR2 are SGHTA and FQGTGA. The length of the CDR3 is 14 residues. The CDR3 DNA reads TGTGCCAGCAGCCCGGAAGGGGGAAGGGATACGCAGTATTTT. It is translated as CASSPEGGRDTQYF.

The chain is built from TRBV5-6 and TRBJ1-2; 9 nucleotides line up with TRBD1. Germline CDR1 and CDR2: SGHDT and YYEEEE. The CDR3 runs 16 residues. V was clipped by 0 bases and J by 5 bases; unmatched bases: 8. CDR3 loop: CASSLVQQGARYGYTF. For the CDR3, the DNA is TGTGCCAGCAGCTTGGTACAACAGGGGGCGAGGTATGGCTACACCTTC.

The chain combines TRBV7-2 with TRBJ1-3; a weak D match, TRBD1 (6 bases). Germline CDR1 and CDR2: SGHTA and FQGNSA. V was trimmed by 5 bases and J by 3 bases, leaving 14 bases between them. CDR3 length: 15 residues. CDR3 DNA: TGTGCCAGCAGCCTACAGACAGGTGGTGGAAACACCATATATTTT. This codes for CASSLQTGGGNTIYF.

This chain links TRBV19 with TRBJ1-1; 7 nucleotides match TRBD1. The CDR3 runs to 15 residues. The germline V gene encodes CDR1 LNHDA and CDR2 SQIVND (reference sequence). After removal of 6 bases from V and 7 bases from J, the junction contained 14 bases not matched to a gene. The CDR3 reads CASSLKGQRSNEAFF. DNA for the CDR3: TGTGCCAGTAGCCTCAAGGGACAGAGAAGTAATGAAGCTTTCTTT.

V usage is TRBV5-8 and J usage is TRBJ1-5; 9 nucleotides agree with TRBD1. After removal of 0 bases from V and 3 bases from J, the junction contained 4 bases not matched to a gene. This CDR3 has 16 amino acids. Germline loops: CDR1 SGHTS, CDR2 YDEGEE. Here the CDR3 DNA reads TGTGCCAGCAGCTTGGACAGGGGGCTTGACAATCAGCCCCAGCATTTT. It yields the protein CASSLDRGLDNQPQHF.

This chain joins TRBV9 and TRBJ1-2, with TRBD1 identical over 8 bases. The V segment lost 4 bases and the J segment 4 bases; nucleotides outside the gene matches: 6. The CDR3 has 14 amino acids. Germline CDR1 reads SGDLS; CDR2 reads YYNGEE. The CDR3 protein is CASSSGTGTYGYTF. In nucleotides, the CDR3 is TGTGCCAGCAGCAGCGGGACAGGAACCTATGGCTACACCTTC.

The genes are TRBV9 and TRBJ1-2; TRBD1 matches 9 bases. The germline CDR1 and CDR2 sequences are SGDLS and YYNGEE. The CDR3 spans 14 residues. The V and J ends lost 3 bases and 7 bases, in that order; junction bases with no gene match: 7. The chain's CDR3 is CASSDSGTGFGYTF. As DNA, the CDR3 is TGTGCCAGCAGCGATTCCGGGACAGGGTTTGGCTACACCTTC.

V usage is TRBV2 and J usage is TRBJ1-2, with 9 bases lining up with TRBD1. The V segment lost 5 bases and the J segment 7 bases; nucleotides outside the gene matches: 11. CDR1 SNHLY and CDR2 FYNNEI come from the germline V gene. The CDR3 extends over 15 amino acids. The CDR3 sequence: CASSYTPGQGAGYTF. CDR3 nucleotide sequence: TGTGCCAGCAGTTACACACCGGGACAGGGAGCTGGCTACACCTTC. The variable domain in full, completed from reference TRBV2 and TRBJ1-2, reads EPEVTQTPSHQVTQMGQEVILRCVPISNHLYFYWYRQILGQKVEFLVSFYNNEISEKSEIFDDQFSVERPDGSNFTLKIRSTKLEDSAMYFCASSYTPGQGAGYTFGSGTRLTVV.

This clone was counted once. The V call is TRBV6-4, the J call TRBJ1-4; D call uncertain. The V gene lost 3 bases and the J gene lost 7 bases, with 12 bases spanning the gap. From germline, CDR1 is MRHNA and CDR2 SNTAGT. The CDR3 is made up of 14 amino acids. The DNA of the CDR3 is TGTGCCAGCAGTGATAGGGTCGGGAGTGAAAAACTGTTTTTT. Encoded protein: CASSDRVGSEKLFF.

This sequence joins TRBV30 and TRBJ1-5, with 10 bases matching TRBD1. Germline V CDR1 and CDR2: GTSNPN, SVGIG (reference sequence). With 5 bases clipped from V and 3 bases from J, the junction kept 10 bases outside the gene matches. The CDR3 runs 16 residues. The CDR3 spells CAWGSSGTGANQPQHF. The CDR3 DNA follows: TGTGCCTGGGGATCGTCCGGGACAGGGGCCAATCAGCCCCAGCATTTT.

This chain links TRBV5-1 with TRBJ1-1; D uncertain. The V end was cut by 3 bases, the J end by 6 bases, with 12 bases between. There are 13 residues in the CDR3. The germline CDR1 and CDR2 sequences are SGHRS and YFSETQ. The CDR3 DNA reads as TGCGCCAGCAGCTCCCTTGGGAGGGCTGAAGCTTTCTTT. Its protein product is CASSSLGRAEAFF.